The 23 T cell receptor beta chains in this list originate from one sample, sequenced in a study of T cell changes during pregnancy in multiple sclerosis. Profiling relied on immunoSEQ multiplex PCR, and the TCRdb table lists in-frame clones only, not all of them. The table records around 100,000 clones, about 90% of them present only once. Sample: peripheral blood, taken after pregnancy. The receptors stem from a female donor with multiple sclerosis, enrolled in a pregnancy study.

The rearrangement links TRBV10-2 to TRBJ1-4; 7 bases match TRBD1. There are 15 residues in the CDR3. With V trimmed by 5 bases and J by 4 bases, 7 bases remained unmatched. Germline V CDR1 and CDR2: WSHSY, SAAADI. The CDR3 DNA is TGCGCCAGCAGTTATAACAGGGGTGTTAATGAAAAACTGTTTTTT. The encoded protein is CASSYNRGVNEKLFF.

The chain combines TRBV4-1 with TRBJ2-1; D may be TRBD2 (6 bases). From germline, CDR1 is MGHRA and CDR2 YSYEKL. V was clipped by 1 base and J by 10 bases, with 17 bases between them. The CDR3 covers 15 residues. The CDR3: CASSQAPGTPLEQFF. CDR3 sequence (DNA): TGCGCCAGCAGCCAAGCCCCCGGGACTCCTTTGGAGCAGTTCTTC.

The rearrangement joins TRBV2 to TRBJ1-2; D is possibly TRBD1 (6 bases). The CDR3 spans 15 residues. V was shortened by 4 bases and J by 2 bases, with 14 bases between the two germline ends. Germline V gene sequence: CDR1 SNHLY, CDR2 FYNNEI. DNA for the CDR3: TGTGCCAGCAGTGGAGTACAGGGATACAACTATGGCTACACCTTC. Residues: CASSGVQGYNYGYTF. The full variable domain, rest sourced from reference TRBV2 and TRBJ1-2, is EPEVTQTPSHQVTQMGQEVILRCVPISNHLYFYWYRQILGQKVEFLVSFYNNEISEKSEIFDDQFSVERPDGSNFTLKIRSTKLEDSAMYFCASSGVQGYNYGYTFGSGTRLTVV.

The rearrangement uses TRBV2 and TRBJ2-1; D is possibly TRBD2 (5 bases). The CDR3 extends over 15 amino acids. V was shortened by 3 bases and J by 1 base, with 10 bases between the two germline ends. CDR1 and CDR2 from the germline V gene are SNHLY and FYNNEI. The CDR3 DNA sequence: TGTGCCAGCAGTGATTGGACGGGATCCTACAATGAGCAGTTCTTC. This sequence encodes CASSDWTGSYNEQFF.

V usage is TRBV19 and J usage is TRBJ1-4, with 9 bases that match TRBD1. With V trimmed by 7 bases and J by 8 bases, 11 bases remained unmatched. Germline lookup yields CDR1 LNHDA and CDR2 SQIVND (reference sequence). The CDR3 has 15 amino acids. The CDR3 bases are TGTGCCAGTAACGACCTGACAGGGGGATTCGAAAAACTGTTTTTT. It encodes CASNDLTGGFEKLFF.

This chain links TRBV7-9 with TRBJ1-1, with D perhaps TRBD1 (5 bases). V was clipped by 3 bases and J by 0 bases, with 11 bases between them. Germline V CDR1 and CDR2: SEHNR, FQNEAQ (reference sequence). The CDR3 is 15 residues long. CDR3 in DNA: TGTGCCAGCAGCTTTCGGGCAGGGTTGAACACTGAAGCTTTCTTT. It codes for CASSFRAGLNTEAFF. The full variable domain, its missing parts supplied by reference TRBV7-9 and TRBJ1-1, is DTGVSQNPRHKITKRGQNVTFRCDPISEHNRLYWYRQTLGQGPEFLTYFQNEAQLEKSRLLSDRFSAERPKGSFSTLEIQRTEQGDSAMYLCASSFRAGLNTEAFFGQGTRLTVV.

On this clone itself: This CDR3 is also generated by other DNA sequences in the sample. The CDR3 DNA is TGTGCCAGCAGCTTGGAGGGGGCGCGGAATCAGCCCCAGCATTTT. Translated, it gives CASSLEGARNQPQHF. V is TRBV5-8 and J is TRBJ1-5; 7 positions match TRBD1. The CDR3 totals 15 residues. CDR1 and CDR2 (germline): SGHTS, YDEGEE. J lost 4 bases, V lost 0 bases, and 4 bases had no gene match.

The chain employs TRBV5-4 and TRBJ1-1; 7 bases fit TRBD1. CDR3 length equals 13 residues. V trimming: 3 bases; J trimming: 4 bases; junction bases outside the gene matches: 3. Germline V gene sequence: CDR1 SGHNT, CDR2 YYREEE (reference sequence). The CDR3 nucleotides read TGTGCCAGCAGCTACAGGGGCGGCACTGAAGCTTTCTTT. It encodes CASSYRGGTEAFF.

CDR3 sequence reads: CASTLNGEYNEKLFF. The CDR3 bases are TGTGCCAGCACTTTAAACGGGGAATATAATGAAAAACTGTTTTTT. The chain is built from TRBV21-1 and TRBJ1-4. TRBV21-1 is a pseudogene. The CDR3 is 15 residues long.

V usage is TRBV2 and J usage is TRBJ2-6; the D is unclear. Germline V lookup: CDR1 SNHLY, CDR2 FYNNEI. The CDR3 length is 13 residues. V shed 3 bases and J shed 3 bases, with 3 bases lying between them. The CDR3: CASSDHGANVLTF. The CDR3, as DNA: TGTGCCAGCAGTGACCATGGGGCCAACGTCCTGACTTTC. The complete variable domain, with remaining parts taken from reference TRBV2 and TRBJ2-6, reads EPEVTQTPSHQVTQMGQEVILRCVPISNHLYFYWYRQILGQKVEFLVSFYNNEISEKSEIFDDQFSVERPDGSNFTLKIRSTKLEDSAMYFCASSDHGANVLTFGAGSRLTVL.

The chain uses TRBV9 and TRBJ2-7, with a possible D match to TRBD1 (5 bases). The CDR3 is made up of 11 amino acids. V lost 4 bases and J 3 bases, leaving 5 bases between the germline ends. CDR1 is SGDLS and CDR2 is YYNGEE in the germline V gene. Here the CDR3 reads CASSQGYEQYF. The CDR3 DNA sequence: TGTGCCAGCAGCCAGGGCTACGAGCAGTACTTC.

This chain uses TRBV11-2 with TRBJ2-7; D is unresolved. This CDR3 has 15 residues. V was clipped by 5 bases and J by 0 bases, with 14 bases between them. Per the germline V gene, CDR1 is SGHAT and CDR2 is FQNNGV. As DNA, the CDR3 is TGTGCCAGCAGCACAGTTGGGTTTAGCTCCTACGAGCAGTACTTC. Translated: CASSTVGFSSYEQYF. Full variable domain (outside the CDR3, taken from reference TRBV11-2 and TRBJ2-7): EAGVAQSPRYKIIEKRQSVAFWCNPISGHATLYWYQQILGQGPKLLIQFQNNGVVDDSQLPKDRFSAERLKGVDSTLKIQPAKLEDSAVYLCASSTVGFSSYEQYFGPGTRLTVT.

The genes are TRBV6-1 and TRBJ1-4, with D perhaps matching TRBD1 (6 bases). V lost 0 bases and J lost 6, with 11 bases in between. This CDR3 is built from 15 residues. In germline, CDR1 is MNHNS, CDR2 SASEGT. The CDR3, as DNA: TGTGCCAGCAGTGAAGCTGCGGGGGCTTATGAAAAACTGTTTTTT. Encoded protein: CASSEAAGAYEKLFF.

This clone turned up a few times. This rearrangement joins TRBV10-3 to TRBJ2-7; TRBD1 agrees at 8 bases. Germline values: CDR1 ENHRY, CDR2 SYGVKD. The CDR3 runs to 15 residues. V gave up 5 bases and J gave up 2 bases; unmatched junction bases: 8. In DNA form, the CDR3 reads TGTGCCATCAGTCAGGTGGACAGGGCTACCTACGAGCAGTACTTC. Protein sequence: CAISQVDRATYEQYF.

The chain combines TRBV7-9 with TRBJ2-1; 11 nucleotides agree with TRBD1. CDR1 and CDR2 (germline): SEHNR, FQNEAQ (reference sequence). This CDR3 has 16 residues. Losses at the gene ends were 1 base for V and 5 bases for J; bases not matched to a gene: 4. For the CDR3, the DNA is TGTGCCAGCAGCTTAGTGGGGACAGGGGGGGACAATGAGCAGTTCTTC. This translates into CASSLVGTGGDNEQFF.

The gene calls are TRBV14 and TRBJ1-1; the D is unclear. Germline assignment: CDR1 SGHDN and CDR2 FVKESK. The CDR3 is 14 amino acids. V lost 2 bases, J lost 1 base, and 8 bases lay in between. CDR3 sequence: CASSQSGWNTEAFF. The CDR3 region has the DNA TGTGCCAGCAGCCAATCGGGATGGAACACTGAAGCTTTCTTT.

The chain joins TRBV29-1 to TRBJ2-1; TRBD2 matches at 8 bases. The V segment lost 5 bases and the J segment 7 bases; nucleotides outside the gene matches: 7. Germline-derived CDR1 and CDR2 are SQVTM and ANQGSEA. The CDR3 has 13 amino acids. CDR3 loop: CSVKAGALNEQFF. DNA of the CDR3: TGCAGCGTTAAAGCGGGAGCGTTAAATGAGCAGTTCTTC.

The chain couples TRBV7-2 to TRBJ2-5; 12 nucleotides agree with TRBD2. Losses at the gene ends were 4 bases for V and 2 bases for J; bases not matched to a gene: 5. Germline CDR1 reads SGHTA; CDR2 reads FQGNSA. This CDR3 region has 16 residues. CDR3 DNA sequence: TGTGCCAGCAGCTGGGGCCTAGCGGGGGGGCAAGAGACCCAGTACTTC. Translating it yields CASSWGLAGGQETQYF.

This chain's CDR3 is CASSLRESSYEQYF. CDR3 in DNA: TGTGCCAGCAGCTTAAGGGAGAGCTCCTACGAGCAGTACTTC. J is TRBJ2-7 and V is TRBV7-6, with D maybe TRBD2 (5 bases). Trimming left V 2 bases short and J 0 bases short, with 8 bases between. Germline V gene data show CDR1 as SGHVS and CDR2 as FNYEAQ. The CDR3 length is 14 residues. The whole variable domain, remainder taken from reference TRBV7-6 and TRBJ2-7, is GAGVSQSPRYKVTKRGQDVALRCDPISGHVSLYWYRQALGQGPEFLTYFNYEAQQDKSGLPNDRFSAERPEGSISTLTIQRTEQRDSAMYRCASSLRESSYEQYFGPGTRLTVT.

The V call is TRBV19, the J call TRBJ2-1; the D is unclear. The CDR3 loop spans 13 amino acids. Per the germline V gene, CDR1 is LNHDA and CDR2 is SQIVND (reference sequence). Trimming pared 4 bases from V and 2 bases from J, leaving 6 bases between. The CDR3 nucleotides read TGTGCCAGTAGTACGACACCCTACAATGAGCAGTTCTTC. It is translated as CASSTTPYNEQFF.

The V and J genes are TRBV9 and TRBJ2-2, with TRBD1 as a possible D gene (6 bases). The CDR3 covers 16 residues. Germline CDR1 SGDLS, CDR2 YYNGEE. V was trimmed by 3 bases and J by 4 bases, leaving 16 bases between them. This CDR3 is CASSGRGRGFTGELFF. The DNA of the CDR3 is TGTGCCAGCAGCGGAAGGGGCAGGGGTTTCACCGGGGAGCTGTTTTTT.

The table lists this clone with a count of one. V usage is TRBV6-5 and J usage is TRBJ1-3, with D possibly being TRBD1 (6 bases). The germline V and J ends were trimmed by 4 bases and 4 bases, with 17 bases remaining between them. The CDR3 extends over 16 amino acids. Germline V CDR1 and CDR2: MNHEY, SVGAGI. The CDR3 loop is CASSSFYRASGNTIYF. As DNA, the CDR3 is TGTGCCAGCAGTTCATTCTACAGGGCTTCGGGAAACACCATATATTTT.

The chain joins TRBV6-5 to TRBJ1-5, with D unclear. The CDR3 totals 14 residues. Germline V CDR1 and CDR2: MNHEY, SVGAGI. Trimming removed 0 bases from V and 6 bases from J, with 9 bases in between. For the CDR3, the DNA is TGTGCCAGCAGTTACTCCCGGGAGGGTCAGCCCCAGCATTTT. As protein: CASSYSREGQPQHF.